These 13 T cell receptor beta chains originate from one sample sequenced in a study of regulatory T cells in long-lasting Graves disease. In building TCR beta libraries, iRepertoire HTBI primers were used together with Arm-PCR of CDR3 regions. A single record per CDR3 protein comes from TCRdb applying MiXCR to the multiplex PCR reads. Altogether approximately 300,000 distinct CDR3 sequences are present, 18% being singletons, with the ten largest covering roughly 35%. Documented time point: newly diagnosed GD, antithyroid drugs for less than 3 months. PBMC RNA was the source of the TCR library. The input for sequencing was peripheral blood mononuclear cells (PBMCs), taken at new diagnosis, from a patient treated with antithyroid drugs. Receptor source: a female donor with Graves disease.

With respect to this clonotype: A much larger clone lies a single base off, so this may be a read error. The rearrangement uses TRBV10-2 and TRBJ1-1; D gene uncertain. This CDR3 region has 14 residues. Germline-derived CDR1 and CDR2 are WSHSY and SAAADI. Here the CDR3 DNA reads TGCGCCAGCAGTGAGTCGTGGGAGAACACTGAAGCTCTCTTT. Protein: CASSESWENTEALF.

The J gene is TRBJ2-1, the V gene TRBV6-2 or TRBV6-3, with 9 positions matching TRBD2. This CDR3 region has 16 residues. The V gene's germline CDR1 is MNHEY and CDR2 SVGEGT. J lost 4 bases, V lost 4 bases, and 8 bases had no gene match. In DNA form, the CDR3 reads TGTGCCAGCAGTTCGCCACTAGCGGGTCGGTACAATGAGCAGTTCTTC. This sequence encodes CASSSPLAGRYNEQFF.

This clonotype was picked up many times. This chain uses TRBV7-9 with TRBJ1-1; 7 nucleotides match TRBD1. The CDR3 spans 12 residues. The V gene's germline CDR1 is SEHNR and CDR2 FQNEAQ (reference sequence). With V trimmed by 5 bases and J by 10 bases, 7 bases remained unmatched. CDR3 nucleotide sequence: TGTGCCAGCAGCCAACAACAGGGGAGAGCTTTCTTT. It encodes CASSQQQGRAFF.

The sample holds many counts of this clonotype. The chain couples TRBV27 to TRBJ2-2; 8 positions agree with TRBD2. Per germline, CDR1 MNHEY and CDR2 SMNVEV (reference sequence). The CDR3 sequence is 13 residues long. J was trimmed by 5 bases and V by 6 bases; bases with no gene match: 2. In nucleotides, the CDR3 is TGTGCCAGCAGGGCTAGCGGGACCGGGGAGCTGTTTTTT. Translated, it gives CASRASGTGELFF.

This clonotype was observed a handful of times. The chain has TRBV28 and TRBJ2-3, with TRBD2 matching 8 bases. Per the germline V gene, CDR1 is MDHEN and CDR2 is SYDVKM. Trimming at V came to 5 bases and at J to 5 bases, leaving 3 bases not matched to a gene. The CDR3 extends over 13 amino acids. Here the CDR3 reads CASSPTSVDTQYF. The CDR3 coding sequence is TGTGCCAGCAGTCCGACTAGCGTAGATACGCAGTATTTT.

In its sample, this clonotype was seen many times. The chain joins TRBV14 to TRBJ1-1; 8 bases fit TRBD1. The CDR3 extends over 13 amino acids. Germline V gives CDR1 SGHDN, CDR2 FVKESK. Losses at the gene ends were 6 bases for V and 6 bases for J; bases not matched to a gene: 6. The CDR3 region is CASRPWTGPEAFF. Written as DNA, the CDR3 is TGTGCCAGCAGACCATGGACAGGGCCTGAAGCTTTCTTT.

This clonotype was seen a handful of times. The chain couples TRBV19 to TRBJ2-2; a possible D gene is TRBD1 (6 bases). V was shortened by 7 bases and J by 3 bases, with 15 bases between the two germline ends. Germline values: CDR1 LNHDA, CDR2 SQIVND (reference sequence). The length of the CDR3 is 15 residues. This chain's CDR3 is CASTSDRSDTGELFF. The CDR3 coding sequence is TGTGCCAGTACCTCCGACAGGTCGGACACCGGGGAGCTGTTTTTT.

This clonotype was counted many times. This rearrangement joins TRBV24-1 to TRBJ2-5; 11 nucleotides match TRBD1. V trimming: 3 bases; J trimming: 3 bases; junction bases outside the gene matches: 2. The CDR3 loop spans 15 amino acids. CDR1 KGHDR and CDR2 SFDVKD come from the germline V gene. The CDR3 is CATSDGGQGEETQYF. The CDR3 nucleotides are TGTGCCACCAGTGATGGGGGACAGGGGGAAGAGACCCAGTACTTC.

The sample holds many counts of this clonotype. The chain links TRBV6-1 to TRBJ2-1, with 7 bases that match TRBD2. With 6 bases clipped from V and 9 bases from J, the junction kept 5 bases outside the gene matches. Germline-derived CDR1 and CDR2 are MNHNS and SASEGT. The CDR3 runs to 12 residues. The DNA for the CDR3 is TGTGCCAGCAGGGGGGGGAGAGGTGAGCAGTTCTTC. This encodes CASRGGRGEQFF.

This clonotype was detected many times. The chain carries TRBV12-3 or TRBV12-4 and TRBJ1-5, with TRBD1 as a possible D gene (5 bases). The length of the CDR3 is 14 residues. Trimming removed 1 base at V and 6 bases at J, with 10 bases between. The CDR3 DNA sequence: TGTGCCAGCAGTTTAGTCCAGGGCGGTCAGCCCCAGCATTTT. Protein: CASSLVQGGQPQHF.

This clonotype was counted ten times or more. The V call is TRBV2, the J call TRBJ2-3, with 11 bases matching TRBD2. V shed 4 bases, J shed 5 bases, and the junction held 14 bases outside the gene matches. The CDR3 is 18 residues long. Per germline, CDR1 SNHLY and CDR2 FYNNEI. CDR3 protein: CASSGSSGRETRVDTQYF. The CDR3, as DNA: TGTGCCAGCAGTGGGAGTAGCGGGAGGGAAACAAGAGTAGATACGCAGTATTTT.

The gene calls are TRBV24-1 and TRBJ1-2; no clear D. The CDR3 extends over 14 amino acids. V was shortened by 4 bases and J by 4 bases, with 12 bases between the two germline ends. Germline V lookup: CDR1 KGHDR, CDR2 SFDVKD. CDR3 in DNA: TGTGCCACCAGTGAACGCAGCCTGTTCTATGGCTACACCTTC. The encoded protein is CATSERSLFYGYTF.

Many counts were recorded for this clonotype. The chain recombines TRBV2 with TRBJ1-5; D gene unclear. V was pared by 6 bases and J by 6 bases, with 9 bases between. Per the germline V gene, CDR1 is SNHLY and CDR2 is FYNNEI. The CDR3 has 12 residues. The CDR3 coding sequence is TGTGCCAGCAGGGACTACGGTCAGCCCCAGCATTTT. As protein: CASRDYGQPQHF.